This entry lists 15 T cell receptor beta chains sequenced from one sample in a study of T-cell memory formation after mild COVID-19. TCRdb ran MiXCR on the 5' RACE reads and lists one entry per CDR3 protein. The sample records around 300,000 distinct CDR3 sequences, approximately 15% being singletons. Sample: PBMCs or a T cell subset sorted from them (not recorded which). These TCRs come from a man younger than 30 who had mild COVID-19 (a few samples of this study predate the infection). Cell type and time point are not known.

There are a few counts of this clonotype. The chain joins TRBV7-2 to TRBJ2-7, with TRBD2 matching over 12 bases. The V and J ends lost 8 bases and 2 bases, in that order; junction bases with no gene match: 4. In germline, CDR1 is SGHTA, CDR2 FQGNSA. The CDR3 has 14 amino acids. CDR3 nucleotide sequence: TGTGCCAGCGGACCTAGCGGGGGGGCCTACGAGCAGTACTTC. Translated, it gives CASGPSGGAYEQYF.

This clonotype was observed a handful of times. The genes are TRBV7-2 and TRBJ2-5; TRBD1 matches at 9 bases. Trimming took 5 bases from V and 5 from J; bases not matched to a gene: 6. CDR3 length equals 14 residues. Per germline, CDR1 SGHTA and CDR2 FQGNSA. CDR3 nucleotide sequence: TGTGCCAGCAGCGCAAACAGGGGGCAGGAGACCCAGTACTTC. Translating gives CASSANRGQETQYF.

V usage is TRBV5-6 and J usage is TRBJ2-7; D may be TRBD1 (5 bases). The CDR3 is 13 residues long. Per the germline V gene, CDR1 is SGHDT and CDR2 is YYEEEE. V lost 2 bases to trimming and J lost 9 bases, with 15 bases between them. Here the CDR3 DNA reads TGTGCCAGCAGCTTAATAGTGGACAAAGTGCAGTACTTC. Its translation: CASSLIVDKVQYF.

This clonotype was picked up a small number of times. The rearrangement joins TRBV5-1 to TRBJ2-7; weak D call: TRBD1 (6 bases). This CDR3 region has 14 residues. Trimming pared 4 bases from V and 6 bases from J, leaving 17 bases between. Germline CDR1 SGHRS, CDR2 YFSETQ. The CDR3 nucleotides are TGCGCCAGCAGCCCGGAGGTGGGGGCGAGCGAGCAGTACTTC. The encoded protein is CASSPEVGASEQYF.

The chain's CDR3 is CASSLLSGETEAFF. DNA for the CDR3: TGCGCCAGCAGCTTGCTCTCCGGTGAGACTGAAGCTTTCTTT. This sequence joins TRBV5-1 and TRBJ1-1; D remains unclear. Germline lookup yields CDR1 SGHRS and CDR2 YFSETQ. Trimming stripped 1 base from V and 5 bases from J, with 12 bases between. The length of the CDR3 is 14 residues.

In DNA, the CDR3 is TGTGCCAGCAGCCCGGGACAGGGGTTTCAGCCCCAGCATTTT. Its translation: CASSPGQGFQPQHF. The chain employs TRBV6-1 and TRBJ1-5; 10 positions agree with TRBD1. Trimming cost V 6 bases and J 6 bases; bases outside gene matches: 5. The CDR3 is 14 residues long. CDR1 is MNHNS and CDR2 is SASEGT in the germline V gene.

The chain's CDR3 is CASGSGGGYVAGANVLTF. Here the CDR3 DNA reads TGTGCCAGCGGTTCAGGGGGCGGGTACGTTGCCGGGGCCAACGTCCTGACTTTC. The genes are TRBV27 and TRBJ2-6, with 8 positions matching TRBD1. The CDR3 has 18 residues. CDR1 MNHEY and CDR2 SMNVEV come from the germline V gene (reference sequence). V trimming: 8 bases; J trimming: 4 bases; junction bases outside the gene matches: 16. Looking up the rest from reference TRBV27 and TRBJ2-6 gives the full variable domain: EAQVTQNPRYLITVTGKKLTVTCSQNMNHEYMSWYRQDPGLGLRQIYYSMNVEVTDKGDVPEGYKVSRKEKRNFPLILESPSPNQTSLYFCASGSGGGYVAGANVLTFGAGSRLTVL.

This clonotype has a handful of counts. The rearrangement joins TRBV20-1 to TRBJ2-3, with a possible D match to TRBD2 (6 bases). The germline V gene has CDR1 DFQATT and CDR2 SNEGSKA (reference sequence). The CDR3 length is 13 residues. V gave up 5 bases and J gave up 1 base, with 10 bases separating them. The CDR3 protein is CSAGTGGTDTQYF. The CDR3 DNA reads TGCAGTGCTGGGACGGGGGGCACAGATACGCAGTATTTT.

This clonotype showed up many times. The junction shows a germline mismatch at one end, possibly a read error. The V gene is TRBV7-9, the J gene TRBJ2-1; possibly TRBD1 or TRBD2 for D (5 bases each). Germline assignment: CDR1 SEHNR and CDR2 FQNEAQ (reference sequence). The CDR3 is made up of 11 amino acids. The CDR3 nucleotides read TGTGCCAGCGCGGAGAGGGGACCGGCGGTCTTC. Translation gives CASAERGPAVF.

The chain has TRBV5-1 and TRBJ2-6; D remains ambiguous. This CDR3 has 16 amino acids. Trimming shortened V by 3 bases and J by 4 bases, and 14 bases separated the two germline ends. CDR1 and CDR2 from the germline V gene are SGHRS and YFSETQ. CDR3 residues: CASSYATRPGANVLTF. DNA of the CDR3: TGCGCCAGCAGCTACGCCACCCGCCCGGGGGCCAACGTCCTGACTTTC.

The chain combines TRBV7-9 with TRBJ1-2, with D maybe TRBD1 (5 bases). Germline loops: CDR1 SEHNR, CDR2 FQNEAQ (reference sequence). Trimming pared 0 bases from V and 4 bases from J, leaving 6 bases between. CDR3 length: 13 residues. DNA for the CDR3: TGTGCCAGCAGCTTAGCCGGGGCCTATGGCTACACCTTC. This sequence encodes CASSLAGAYGYTF.

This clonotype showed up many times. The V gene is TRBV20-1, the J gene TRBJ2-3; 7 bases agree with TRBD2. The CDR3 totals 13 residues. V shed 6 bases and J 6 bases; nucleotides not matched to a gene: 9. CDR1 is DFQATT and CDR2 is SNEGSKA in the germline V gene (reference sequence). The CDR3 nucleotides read TGCAGTGCGGTAGCGGGCACCCTGGATACGCAGTATTTT. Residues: CSAVAGTLDTQYF.

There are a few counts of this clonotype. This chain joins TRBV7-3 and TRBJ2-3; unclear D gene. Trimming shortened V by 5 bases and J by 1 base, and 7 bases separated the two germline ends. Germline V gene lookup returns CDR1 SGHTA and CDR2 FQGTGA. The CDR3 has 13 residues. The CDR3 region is CASSPTGTDTQYF. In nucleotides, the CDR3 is TGTGCCAGCAGCCCCACCGGCACAGATACGCAGTATTTT.

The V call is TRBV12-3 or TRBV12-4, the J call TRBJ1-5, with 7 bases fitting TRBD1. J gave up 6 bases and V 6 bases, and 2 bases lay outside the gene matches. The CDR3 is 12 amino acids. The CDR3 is CASRTGTQPQHF. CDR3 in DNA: TGTGCCAGCAGGACAGGGACTCAGCCCCAGCATTTT.

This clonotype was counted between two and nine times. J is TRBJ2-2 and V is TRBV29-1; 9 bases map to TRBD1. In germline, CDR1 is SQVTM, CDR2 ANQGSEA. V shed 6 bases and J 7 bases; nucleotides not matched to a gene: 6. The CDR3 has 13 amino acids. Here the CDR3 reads CSVGDRASGELFF. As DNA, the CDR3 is TGCAGCGTCGGGGACAGGGCGAGCGGGGAGCTGTTTTTT.